Below, 8 T cell receptor beta chains from the same sample are listed, as sequenced in a study of stem cell transplantation in POMP-related autoinflammatory disease. This table comes from immunoSEQ multiplex PCR, and its TCRdb copy is limited to in-frame clones, with some not included. The table has about 26,000 clones, 75% to 85% seen once. Here the sequenced sample was CD4+ T cells from PBMCs, taken before stem cell transplantation. The receptors come from a human donor with POMP-related autoinflammation and immune dysregulation (PRAID).

CDR3 sequence: CASSLLWADPTNTEAFF. The CDR3 DNA reads as TGTGCCAGCAGCTTACTCTGGGCGGACCCAACGAACACTGAAGCTTTCTTT. The chain uses TRBV7-8 and TRBJ1-1; D gene ambiguous. V shed 2 bases and J shed 1 base, with 17 bases lying between them. The CDR3 consists of 17 residues. Germline CDR1 is SGHVS and CDR2 is FQNEAQ.

The gene calls are TRBV2 and TRBJ2-2; D not resolved. The ends were cut back, 5 bases at V and 5 bases at J, with 3 bases in the middle. The CDR3 loop spans 11 amino acids. Germline CDR1 SNHLY, CDR2 FYNNEI. The CDR3, as DNA: TGTGCCAGCAGTCTTACCGGGGAGCTGTTTTTT. Its protein is CASSLTGELFF.

The chain combines TRBV27 with TRBJ2-4; 10 bases are a match to TRBD2. This CDR3 is 17 amino acids long. Trimming removed 8 bases from V and 7 bases from J; junction bases left unmatched: 17. The germline V gene encodes CDR1 MNHEY and CDR2 SMNVEV (reference sequence). For the CDR3, the DNA is TGTGCCAGCGGGGGACTAGCGAGCCCGGGACAAGGGAACATTCAGTACTTC. Translation gives CASGGLASPGQGNIQYF.

The chain links TRBV19 to TRBJ2-1, with no clear D. The germline CDR1 and CDR2 sequences are LNHDA and SQIVND (reference sequence). Trimming took off 7 bases at V and 2 bases at J, with 18 bases between the two ends. This CDR3 is 16 amino acids long. The CDR3 reads CASTRQAYSPYNEQFF. CDR3 bases: TGTGCCAGTACCCGCCAAGCCTATAGCCCCTACAATGAGCAGTTCTTC.

The rearrangement uses TRBV7-2 and TRBJ2-3, with TRBD2 as a possible D gene (6 bases). The CDR3 has 12 amino acids. V dropped 5 bases and J dropped 5 bases, with 8 bases sitting between them. In germline, CDR1 is SGHTA, CDR2 FQGNSA. The CDR3 DNA sequence: TGTGCCAGCAGCCCGGGAGTAGATACGCAGTATTTT. Translating gives CASSPGVDTQYF.

The table lists this clone with a few counts. V gene TRBV21-1 combines with J gene TRBJ1-5; TRBD1 was called by the table and not checked on the DNA. TRBV21-1 is a known pseudogene. The CDR3 is 15 residues long. For the CDR3, the DNA is TGTGCCAGCAGCTGCCGGGACAGGGTCAATCAGCCCCAGCATTTT. It specifies CASSCRDRVNQPQHF.

This sequence joins TRBV5-1 and TRBJ1-3, with no clear D. Germline V CDR1 and CDR2: SGHRS, YFSETQ. The ends were cut back, 4 bases at V and 3 bases at J, with 17 bases in the middle. This CDR3 is 16 amino acids long. The DNA for the CDR3 is TGCGCCAGCAGCCCCATGGGCCCGGATAGTGGAAACACCATATATTTT. It specifies CASSPMGPDSGNTIYF. The full variable domain, with the rest looked up from reference TRBV5-1 and TRBJ1-3, is KAGVTQTPRYLIKTRGQQVTLSCSPISGHRSVSWYQQTPGQGLQFLFEYFSETQRNKGNFPGRFSGRQFSNSRSEMNVSTLELGDSALYLCASSPMGPDSGNTIYFGEGSWLTVV.

The CDR3 spells CASSKYTDTQYF. The CDR3 DNA sequence: TGTGCCAGCAGCAAATATACAGATACGCAGTATTTT. The chain uses TRBV7-2 and TRBJ2-3; D gene unclear. The germline CDR1 and CDR2 sequences are SGHTA and FQGNSA. The V gene lost 5 bases and the J gene lost 3 bases, with 6 bases spanning the gap. The CDR3 contains 12 residues.